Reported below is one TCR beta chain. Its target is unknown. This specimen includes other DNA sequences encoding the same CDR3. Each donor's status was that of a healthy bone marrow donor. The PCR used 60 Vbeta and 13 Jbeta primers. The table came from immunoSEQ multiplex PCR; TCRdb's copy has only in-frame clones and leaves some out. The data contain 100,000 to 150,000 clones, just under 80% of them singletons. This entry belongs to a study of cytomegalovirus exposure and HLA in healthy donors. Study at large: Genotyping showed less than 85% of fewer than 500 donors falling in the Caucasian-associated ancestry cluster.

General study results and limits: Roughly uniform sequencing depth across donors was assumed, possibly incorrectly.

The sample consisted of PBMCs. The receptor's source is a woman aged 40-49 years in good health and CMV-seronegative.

The CDR3 DNA reads TGTGCCAGCAGCTTAAACCCAGGGTCTAGCACAGATACGCAGTATTTT. Translating it yields CASSLNPGSSTDTQYF. The chain combines TRBV7-2 with TRBJ2-3; perhaps TRBD1 as D (5 bases). Germline assignment: CDR1 SGHTA and CDR2 FQGNSA. V was clipped by 2 bases and J by 0 bases, with 12 bases between them. There are 16 residues in the CDR3.